These 11 T cell receptor beta chains were sequenced from one sample in a study of CD8+CD57+ T cells in acquired aplastic anemia. The sequenced patients had an expansion of CD8+CD57+ cells seen by flow cytometry. Genomic DNA served as template for TCR beta VDJ and CDR3 profiling. One entry per CDR3 protein results from TCRdb running MiXCR on the reads. Seen here are about 250,000 distinct CDR3 sequences, approximately 45% observed once, and the top ten hold about 8.3%. The sequenced sample consisted of sorted CD4+, CD8+, or CD8+CD57+ T cells (not recorded which) from PBMCs. The receptors originated from a human donor with aplastic anemia.

The chain has TRBV7-3 and TRBJ2-3; D is perhaps TRBD2 (6 bases). The germline V gene has CDR1 SGHTA and CDR2 FQGTGA. The CDR3 runs to 14 residues. Trimming cost V 5 bases and J 6 bases, with 15 bases left between them. CDR3 amino acids: CASSKTSNLDTQYF. CDR3 bases: TGTGCCAGCAGCAAGACTAGTAATTTGGATACGCAGTATTTT.

The V gene is TRBV12-3 or TRBV12-4, the J gene TRBJ1-5, with TRBD1 matching over 7 bases. After removal of 7 bases from V and 11 bases from J, the junction contained 2 bases not matched to a gene. The CDR3 runs 10 residues. CDR3 protein: CASIGQAQHF. CDR3 nucleotide sequence: TGTGCCAGCATAGGACAGGCCCAGCATTTT.

There are a few counts of this clonotype. The rearrangement uses TRBV5-4 and TRBJ1-2, with a possible D match to TRBD1 (5 bases). V dropped 5 bases and J dropped 6 bases, with 23 bases sitting between them. The germline V gene encodes CDR1 SGHNT and CDR2 YYREEE (reference sequence). CDR3 length: 16 residues. The CDR3 DNA follows: TGTGCCAGCAGTGAAACAACCGGGACGGGTCACAATGGCTACACCTTC. Translation gives CASSETTGTGHNGYTF.

At least ten counts were recorded for this clonotype. V usage is TRBV20-1 and J usage is TRBJ2-7, with 7 bases matching TRBD2. The germline V gene has CDR1 DFQATT and CDR2 SNEGSKA (reference sequence). With 6 bases clipped from V and 5 bases from J, the junction kept 19 bases outside the gene matches. The CDR3 totals 16 residues. In nucleotides, the CDR3 is TGCAGTGCCCGGGAGGCCCGGAGACTCGAACTAAACGAGCAGTACTTC. Its protein product is CSAREARRLELNEQYF.

The chain carries TRBV7-6 and TRBJ2-1, with 10 bases lining up with TRBD2. In germline, CDR1 is SGHVS, CDR2 FNYEAQ. This CDR3 has 14 amino acids. V shed 5 bases, J shed 8 bases, and the junction held 6 bases outside the gene matches. The CDR3 spells CASSPSGRTHEQFF. CDR3 nucleotide sequence: TGTGCCAGCAGCCCTAGCGGGAGAACGCATGAGCAGTTCTTC.

This clonotype was counted only a few times. J is TRBJ1-1 and V is TRBV27; D is uncertain. From germline, CDR1 is MNHEY and CDR2 SMNVEV (reference sequence). Trimming left V 5 bases short and J 0 bases short, with 10 bases between. This CDR3 has 14 residues. CDR3 DNA: TGTGCCAGCAGTCGGGTCGTCATGAACACTGAAGCTTTCTTT. Translation: CASSRVVMNTEAFF.

The chain couples TRBV4-3 to TRBJ1-2; D ambiguous. Germline V lookup: CDR1 LGHNA, CDR2 YSLEER. V lost 3 bases and J lost 5, with 13 bases in between. This CDR3 has 14 amino acids. CDR3 DNA sequence: TGCGCCAGCAGCCAGTACTCCGCGAAGTATGGCTACACCTTC. It translates to CASSQYSAKYGYTF.

The chain has TRBV2 and TRBJ2-2; a weak D match, TRBD1 (6 bases). Germline values: CDR1 SNHLY, CDR2 FYNNEI. This CDR3 contains 14 residues. The V gene lost 5 bases and the J gene lost 9 bases, with 16 bases spanning the gap. As DNA, the CDR3 is TGTGCCAGCAGTTTAAGCCAGACAGGACGGGAGCTGTTTTTT. This encodes CASSLSQTGRELFF.

This rearrangement joins TRBV10-3 to TRBJ1-1, with D possibly TRBD1 on 5 matching bases. CDR3 length equals 16 residues. Trimming removed 6 bases at V and 3 bases at J, with 20 bases between. Germline assignment: CDR1 ENHRY and CDR2 SYGVKD. CDR3 sequence reads: CAISGDETDLHTEAFF. In DNA, the CDR3 is TGTGCCATCAGCGGCGACGAGACAGACTTGCACACTGAAGCTTTCTTT.

The genes are TRBV20-1 and TRBJ1-4, with D tentatively TRBD1 (5 bases). The CDR3 is made up of 15 amino acids. Looked up from germline, CDR1 is DFQATT and CDR2 is SNEGSKA (reference sequence). The V end lost 0 bases, the J end lost 0 bases, and 8 bases lay between the germline ends. CDR3 DNA sequence: TGCAGTGCTAGAGATCAGGGTCCAACTAATGAAAAACTGTTTTTT. Its translation is CSARDQGPTNEKLFF.

In its sample, this clonotype was seen many times. V and J are TRBV30 and TRBJ1-6, with D possibly matching TRBD1 (6 bases). The V and J ends lost 2 bases and 6 bases respectively, with 11 bases between them. There are 14 residues in the CDR3. Germline assignment: CDR1 GTSNPN and CDR2 SVGIG (reference sequence). CDR3 region: CAWSSLGGNSPLHF. DNA of the CDR3: TGTGCCTGGAGTTCTCTAGGGGGTAATTCACCCCTCCACTTT.